Detailed here is one T cell receptor beta chain. These data belong to a study of blood T cell repertoires in COVID-19. Two negative PCRs, clearance, or symptom resolution were required of recovered Cohort 3 donors. The CDR3 consists of 14 residues. The trim removed 6 bases at V and 4 bases at J, leaving 8 bases unmatched. From germline, CDR1 is SNHLY and CDR2 FYNNEI. Produced via immunoSEQ multiplex PCR; TCRdb's table is partial and in-frame only. In the table there are a few hundred thousand clones, around 91% of which are singletons. Source material: PBMCs or T cells enriched from blood (not recorded which). The chain joins TRBV2 to TRBJ1-2; 7 nucleotides agree with TRBD1. The origin of this receptor is a woman aged 40 to 50 who had recovered from COVID-19. CDR3 in amino acids: CASSSQGVVYGYTF. The CDR3 DNA reads TGTGCCAGCAGCTCGCAGGGGGTGGTCTATGGCTACACCTTC.